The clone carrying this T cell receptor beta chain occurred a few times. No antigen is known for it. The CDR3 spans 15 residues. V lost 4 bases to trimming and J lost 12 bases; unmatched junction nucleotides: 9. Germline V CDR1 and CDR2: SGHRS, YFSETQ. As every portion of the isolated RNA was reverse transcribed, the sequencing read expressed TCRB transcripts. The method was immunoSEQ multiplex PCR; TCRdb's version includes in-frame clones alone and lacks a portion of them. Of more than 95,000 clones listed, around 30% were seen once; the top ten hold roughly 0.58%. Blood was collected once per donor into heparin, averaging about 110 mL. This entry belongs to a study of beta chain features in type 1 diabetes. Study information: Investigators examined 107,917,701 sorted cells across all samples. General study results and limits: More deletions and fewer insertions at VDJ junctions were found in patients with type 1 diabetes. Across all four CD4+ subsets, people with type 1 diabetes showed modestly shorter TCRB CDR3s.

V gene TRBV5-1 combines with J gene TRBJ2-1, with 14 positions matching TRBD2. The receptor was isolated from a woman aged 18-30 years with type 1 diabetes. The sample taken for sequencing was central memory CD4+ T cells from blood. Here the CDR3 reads CASSMGTSGSLGQFF. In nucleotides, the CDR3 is TGCGCCAGCAGCATGGGGACTAGCGGGAGTCTCGGGCAGTTCTTC.